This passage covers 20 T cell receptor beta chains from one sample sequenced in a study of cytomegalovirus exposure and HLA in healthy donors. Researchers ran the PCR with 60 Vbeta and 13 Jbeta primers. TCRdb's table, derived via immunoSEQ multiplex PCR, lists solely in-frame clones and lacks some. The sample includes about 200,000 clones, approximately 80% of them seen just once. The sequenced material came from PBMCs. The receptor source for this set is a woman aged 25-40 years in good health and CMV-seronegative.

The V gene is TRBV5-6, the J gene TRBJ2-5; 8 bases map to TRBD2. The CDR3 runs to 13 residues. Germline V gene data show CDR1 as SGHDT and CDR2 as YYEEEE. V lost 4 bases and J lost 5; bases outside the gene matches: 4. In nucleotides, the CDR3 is TGTGCCAGCAGCCCGGGAGGGCTTGAGACCCAGTACTTC. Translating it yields CASSPGGLETQYF. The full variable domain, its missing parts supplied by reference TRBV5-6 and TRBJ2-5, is DAGVTQSPTHLIKTRGQQVTLRCSPKSGHDTVSWYQQALGQGPQFIFQYYEEEERQRGNFPDRFSGHQFPNYSSELNVNALLLGDSALYLCASSPGGLETQYFGPGTRLLVL.

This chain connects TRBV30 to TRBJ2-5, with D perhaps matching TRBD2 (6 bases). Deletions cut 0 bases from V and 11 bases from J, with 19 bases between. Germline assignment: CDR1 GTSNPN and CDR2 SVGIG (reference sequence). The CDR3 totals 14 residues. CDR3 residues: CAWSVVATWGEQYF. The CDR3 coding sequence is TGTGCCTGGAGTGTTGTCGCTACCTGGGGGGAGCAGTACTTC.

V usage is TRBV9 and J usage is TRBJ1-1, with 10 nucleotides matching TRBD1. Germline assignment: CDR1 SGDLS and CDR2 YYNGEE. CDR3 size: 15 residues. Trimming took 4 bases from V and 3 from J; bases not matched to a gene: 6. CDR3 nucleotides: TGTGCCAGCAGCATCTTCGGGACAGGGGACACTGAAGCTTTCTTT. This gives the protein CASSIFGTGDTEAFF.

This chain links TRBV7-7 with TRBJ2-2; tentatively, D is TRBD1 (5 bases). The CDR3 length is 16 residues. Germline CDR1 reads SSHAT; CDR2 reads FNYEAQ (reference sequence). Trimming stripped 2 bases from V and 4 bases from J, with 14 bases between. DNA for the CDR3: TGTGCCAGCAGCTTAATGGTTCAGGGTCTCACCGGGGAGCTGTTTTTT. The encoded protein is CASSLMVQGLTGELFF.

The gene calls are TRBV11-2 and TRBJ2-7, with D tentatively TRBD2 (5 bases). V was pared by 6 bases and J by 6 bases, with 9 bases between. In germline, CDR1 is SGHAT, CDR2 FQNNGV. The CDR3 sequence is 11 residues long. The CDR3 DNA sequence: TGTGCCAGCAGTCCTCGGGGCGAGCAGTACTTC. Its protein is CASSPRGEQYF.

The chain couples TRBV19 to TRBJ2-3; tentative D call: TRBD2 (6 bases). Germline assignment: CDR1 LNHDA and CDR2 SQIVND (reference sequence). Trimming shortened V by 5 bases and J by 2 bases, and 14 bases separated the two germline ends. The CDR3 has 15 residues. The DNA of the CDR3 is TGTGCCAGTAGTCTGGGGGACTTTTCCACAGATACGCAGTATTTT. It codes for CASSLGDFSTDTQYF.

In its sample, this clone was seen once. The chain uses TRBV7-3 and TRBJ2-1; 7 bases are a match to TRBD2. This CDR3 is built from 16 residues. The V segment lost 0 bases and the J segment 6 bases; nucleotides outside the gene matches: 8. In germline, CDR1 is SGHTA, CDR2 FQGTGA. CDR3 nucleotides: TGTGCCAGCAGCTTAACATTGGGAGGGGTGGTCAATGAGCAGTTCTTC. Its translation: CASSLTLGGVVNEQFF.

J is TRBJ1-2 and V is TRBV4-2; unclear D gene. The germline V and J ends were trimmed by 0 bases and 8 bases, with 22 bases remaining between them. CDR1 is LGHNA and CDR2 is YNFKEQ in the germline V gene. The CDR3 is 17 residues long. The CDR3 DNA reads TGTGCCAGCAGCCAAGAGAACACCAACCCTCTATTCGGGGGCTACACCTTC. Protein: CASSQENTNPLFGGYTF.

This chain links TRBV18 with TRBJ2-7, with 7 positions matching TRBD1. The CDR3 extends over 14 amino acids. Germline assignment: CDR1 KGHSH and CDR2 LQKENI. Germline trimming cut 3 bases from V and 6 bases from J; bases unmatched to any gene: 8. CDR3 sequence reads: CASSPNTPGGEQYF. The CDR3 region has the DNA TGTGCCAGCTCACCCAACACCCCAGGGGGCGAGCAGTACTTC.

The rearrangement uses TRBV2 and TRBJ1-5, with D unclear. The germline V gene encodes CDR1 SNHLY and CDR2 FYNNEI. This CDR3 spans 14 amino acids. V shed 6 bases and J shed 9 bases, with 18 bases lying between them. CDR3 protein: CASSPITEGRPQHF. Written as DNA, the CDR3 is TGTGCCAGCAGCCCCATAACAGAGGGCAGGCCCCAGCATTTT. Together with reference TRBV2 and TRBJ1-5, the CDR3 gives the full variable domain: EPEVTQTPSHQVTQMGQEVILRCVPISNHLYFYWYRQILGQKVEFLVSFYNNEISEKSEIFDDQFSVERPDGSNFTLKIRSTKLEDSAMYFCASSPITEGRPQHFGDGTRLSIL.

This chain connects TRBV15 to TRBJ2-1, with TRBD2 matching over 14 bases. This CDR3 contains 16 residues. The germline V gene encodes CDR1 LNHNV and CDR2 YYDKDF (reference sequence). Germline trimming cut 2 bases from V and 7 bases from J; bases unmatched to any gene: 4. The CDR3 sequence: CATSRYGLAGGNEQFF. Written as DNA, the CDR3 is TGTGCCACCAGCAGATACGGACTAGCGGGAGGAAATGAGCAGTTCTTC.

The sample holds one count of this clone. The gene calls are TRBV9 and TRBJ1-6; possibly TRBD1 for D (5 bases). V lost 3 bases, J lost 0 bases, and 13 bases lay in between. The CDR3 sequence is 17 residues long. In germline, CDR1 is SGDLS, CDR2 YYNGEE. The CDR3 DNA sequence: TGTGCCAGCAGCGCGCGGGGGGGGAGCTCCTATAATTCACCCCTCCACTTT. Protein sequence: CASSARGGSSYNSPLHF.

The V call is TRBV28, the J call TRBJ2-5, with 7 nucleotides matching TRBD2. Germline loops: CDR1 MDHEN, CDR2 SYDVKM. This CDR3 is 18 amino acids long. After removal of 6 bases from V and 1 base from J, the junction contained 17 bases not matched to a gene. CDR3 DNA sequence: TGTGCCAGCAGCCCCACTTTCTACCGGGACTACCGCCAAGAGACCCAGTACTTC. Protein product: CASSPTFYRDYRQETQYF.

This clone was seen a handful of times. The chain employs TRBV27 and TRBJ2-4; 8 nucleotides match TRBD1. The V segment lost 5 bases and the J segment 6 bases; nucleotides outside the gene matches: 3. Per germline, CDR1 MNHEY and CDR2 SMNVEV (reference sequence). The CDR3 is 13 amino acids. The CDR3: CASSPGGANIQYF. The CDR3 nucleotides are TGTGCCAGCAGTCCAGGGGGCGCAAACATTCAGTACTTC.

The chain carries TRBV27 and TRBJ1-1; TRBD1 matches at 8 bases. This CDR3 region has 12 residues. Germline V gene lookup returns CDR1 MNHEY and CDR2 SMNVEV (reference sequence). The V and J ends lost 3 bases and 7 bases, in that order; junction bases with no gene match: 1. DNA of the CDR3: TGTGCCAGCAGTTTTGGGACAGGTGAAGCTTTCTTT. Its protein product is CASSFGTGEAFF.

CDR3 protein: CASSLQLLGANYGYTF. CDR3 DNA sequence: TGTGCCAGCAGCTTGCAACTTCTGGGAGCTAACTATGGCTACACCTTC. This chain joins TRBV5-6 and TRBJ1-2; unclear D gene. Trimming stripped 1 base from V and 0 bases from J, with 13 bases between. Germline lookup yields CDR1 SGHDT and CDR2 YYEEEE. The CDR3 runs to 16 residues.

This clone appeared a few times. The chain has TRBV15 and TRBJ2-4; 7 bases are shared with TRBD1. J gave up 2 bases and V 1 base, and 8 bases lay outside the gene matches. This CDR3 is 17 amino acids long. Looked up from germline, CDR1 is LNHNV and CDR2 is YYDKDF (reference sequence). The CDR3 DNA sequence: TGTGCCACCAGCAGAGCGCCGCCGGGACAGACCAAAAACATTCAGTACTTC. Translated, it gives CATSRAPPGQTKNIQYF.

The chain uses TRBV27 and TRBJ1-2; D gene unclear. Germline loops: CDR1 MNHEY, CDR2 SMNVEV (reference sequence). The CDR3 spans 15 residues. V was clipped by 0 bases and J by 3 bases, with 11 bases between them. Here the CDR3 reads CASSLSIRGYYGYTF. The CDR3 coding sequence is TGTGCCAGCAGTTTATCGATCCGGGGTTACTATGGCTACACCTTC.

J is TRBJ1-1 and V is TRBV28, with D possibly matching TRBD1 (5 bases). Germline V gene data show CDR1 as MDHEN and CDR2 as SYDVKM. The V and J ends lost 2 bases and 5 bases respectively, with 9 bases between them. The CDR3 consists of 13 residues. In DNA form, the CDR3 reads TGTGCCAGCAGTTTACCAGGGTGGACTGAAGCTTTCTTT. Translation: CASSLPGWTEAFF.

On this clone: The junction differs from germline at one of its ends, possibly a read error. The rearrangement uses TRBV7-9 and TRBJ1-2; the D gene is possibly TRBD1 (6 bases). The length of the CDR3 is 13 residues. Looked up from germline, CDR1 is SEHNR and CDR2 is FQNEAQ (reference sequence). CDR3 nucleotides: TGTGCCAGCAGCCGTCCGGGGGGCATTGGCTGCACCTTC. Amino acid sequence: CASSRPGGIGCTF.